This section outlines one TCR beta chain sequence together with its context. Its target is not known. The data were obtained in a study of response to subunit inactivated influenza vaccine. Study-wide points: Authors suggested each seasonal flu vaccination may recruit only limited numbers of new T cells.

TCRdb reprocessed the RT-PCR reads via MiXCR and lists one record per CDR3 protein. Altogether around 570,000 distinct CDR3 sequences are present, approximately 7.1% being singletons, with the ten largest covering under 15%. The V and J ends lost 3 bases and 2 bases respectively, with 16 bases between them. Germline V gene sequence: CDR1 LNHDA, CDR2 SQIVND (reference sequence). The CDR3 spans 17 residues. The rearrangement links TRBV19 to TRBJ2-2; maybe TRBD1 (6 bases). The TCR sequence derives from a man aged 45 to 75 who received an inactivated influenza vaccine. The source was PBMCs from blood, collected less than 30 months after vaccination. Written as DNA, the CDR3 is TGTGCCAGTAGTATCGGCGCCGCAGGGGATAACACCGGGGAGCTGTTTTTT. Translation: CASSIGAAGDNTGELFF.